A single sample is the source of the 32 T cell receptor beta chains below, sequenced in a study of shared clonotypes between healthy human individuals. The repertoire was sequenced with immunoSEQ multiplex PCR; TCRdb's copy has only in-frame clones and lacks some. This table holds 950,000 to 1,100,000 clones, around 82% found once. The sample consisted of memory CD4+ T cells from PBMCs. Noted subset: CD45RA-negative fraction. The receptors shown here come from a man between 18 and 35 years old in good health. Some clones in this sample may be carry-over from other donors' samples.

V usage is TRBV5-1 and J usage is TRBJ2-1; 9 nucleotides agree with TRBD2. The CDR3 is 15 amino acids. Germline CDR1 SGHRS, CDR2 YFSETQ. The trim removed 4 bases at V and 2 bases at J, leaving 4 bases unmatched. Here the CDR3 reads CASSPAGGTYNEQFF. The CDR3 nucleotides read TGCGCCAGCAGCCCAGCGGGGGGCACCTACAATGAGCAGTTCTTC.

This chain connects TRBV7-9 to TRBJ1-2; unclear D gene. Deletions cut 4 bases from V and 4 bases from J, with 16 bases between. Per the germline V gene, CDR1 is SEHNR and CDR2 is FQNEAQ (reference sequence). The CDR3 runs to 15 residues. The CDR3 region has the DNA TGTGCCAGCAGCTCCCGTAAGAAGGTCTCCTATGGCTACACCTTC. Translated: CASSSRKKVSYGYTF.

This clone was seen a few times. V usage is TRBV19 and J usage is TRBJ1-1; a possible D gene is TRBD1 (6 bases). The V end was cut by 3 bases, the J end by 5 bases, with 13 bases between. There are 14 residues in the CDR3. Germline assignment: CDR1 LNHDA and CDR2 SQIVND (reference sequence). The CDR3 here is CASSMGRGVTEAFF. The CDR3 DNA reads as TGTGCCAGTAGTATGGGCAGGGGTGTAACTGAAGCTTTCTTT. The variable domain in full, with the rest retrieved from reference TRBV19 and TRBJ1-1, is DGGITQSPKYLFRKEGQNVTLSCEQNLNHDAMYWYRQDPGQGLRLIYYSQIVNDFQKGDIAEGYSVSREKKESFPLTVTSAQKNPTAFYLCASSMGRGVTEAFFGQGTRLTVV.

The V gene is TRBV5-8, the J gene TRBJ2-5, with a possible D match to TRBD1 (6 bases). The CDR3 sequence is 15 residues long. Looked up from germline, CDR1 is SGHTS and CDR2 is YDEGEE. Trimming cost V 4 bases and J 3 bases, with 16 bases left between them. This CDR3 reads CASSLSRGLKETQYF. CDR3 sequence (DNA): TGTGCCAGCAGCCTGTCCAGGGGCCTCAAAGAGACCCAGTACTTC. The whole variable domain, remainder taken from reference TRBV5-8 and TRBJ2-5, is EAGVTQSPTHLIKTRGQQATLRCSPISGHTSVYWYQQALGLGLQFLLWYDEGEERNRGNFPPRFSGRQFPNYSSELNVNALELEDSALYLCASSLSRGLKETQYFGPGTRLLVL.

The rearrangement uses TRBV7-2 and TRBJ2-5, with D perhaps matching TRBD1 or TRBD2 (6 bases each). Germline loops: CDR1 SGHTA, CDR2 FQGNSA. This CDR3 has 13 residues. The V and J ends lost 5 bases and 4 bases respectively, with 11 bases between them. CDR3 residues: CASSRGGLETQYF. Written as DNA, the CDR3 is TGTGCCAGCAGCCGAGGGGGGCTAGAGACCCAGTACTTC.

The rearrangement uses TRBV29-1 and TRBJ2-3; 9 nucleotides match TRBD2. V trimming: 4 bases; J trimming: 5 bases; junction bases outside the gene matches: 7. The CDR3 extends over 14 amino acids. Germline CDR1 reads SQVTM; CDR2 reads ANQGSEA. The CDR3 loop is CSVGLAGPGDTQYF. CDR3 DNA: TGCAGCGTTGGTCTAGCGGGGCCGGGAGATACGCAGTATTTT.

Worth noting for this clone: The sample carries other DNA sequences with the same CDR3. The DNA for the CDR3 is TGTGCCAGCTCCCCAGGGAGAGGGACCTACGAGCAGTACTTC. Protein sequence: CASSPGRGTYEQYF. The rearrangement uses TRBV18 and TRBJ2-7; D is possibly TRBD1 or TRBD2 (5 bases each). The CDR3 spans 14 residues. Between the trimmed V and J ends, which lost 6 bases and 2 bases, there was a span of 14 bases. Germline CDR1 KGHSH, CDR2 LQKENI. Full variable domain (rest looked up from reference TRBV18 and TRBJ2-7): NAGVMQNPRHLVRRRGQEARLRCSPMKGHSHVYWYRQLPEEGLKFMVYLQKENIIDESGMPKERFSAEFPKEGPSILRIQQVVRGDSAAYFCASSPGRGTYEQYFGPGTRLTVT.

This clone turned up a few times. The gene calls are TRBV5-6 and TRBJ1-3, with a tentative D call TRBD1 (5 bases). Germline values: CDR1 SGHDT, CDR2 YYEEEE. With 0 bases removed from V and 4 bases from J, the gap between germline ends came to 8 bases. The CDR3 sequence is 14 residues long. CDR3 in DNA: TGTGCCAGCAGCTTGGGACAGCAAGGAAACACCATATATTTT. This translates into CASSLGQQGNTIYF.

This clone was counted between two and nine times. Distinct nucleotide sequences in the sample also encode this CDR3. The CDR3 sequence is CASSLRDSYGYTF. The CDR3 DNA sequence: TGTGCCAGCAGTCTACGGGACAGCTATGGCTACACCTTC. V and J are TRBV28 and TRBJ1-2; 7 nucleotides agree with TRBD1. The germline gives CDR1 MDHEN, CDR2 SYDVKM. V lost 5 bases, J lost 4 bases, and 4 bases stayed unmatched. CDR3 length: 13 amino acids.

The J gene is TRBJ2-6, the V gene TRBV4-1; a possible D gene is TRBD1 (6 bases). This CDR3 has 15 amino acids. Germline CDR1 MGHRA, CDR2 YSYEKL. Trimming took 5 bases from V and 9 from J, leaving 17 bases between them. In DNA, the CDR3 is TGCGCCAGCAGCAGGGTGACAGGTGCAGTCAACGTCCTGACTTTC. Amino acids: CASSRVTGAVNVLTF.

The chain links TRBV7-2 to TRBJ1-2; 11 nucleotides agree with TRBD1. This CDR3 has 15 residues. V shed 4 bases, J shed 3 bases, and the junction held 4 bases outside the gene matches. CDR1 is SGHTA and CDR2 is FQGNSA in the germline V gene. The CDR3 loop is CASSSRTGGYYGYTF. The CDR3 DNA reads TGTGCCAGCAGCTCCCGGACAGGGGGCTACTATGGCTACACCTTC.

As for this clone: This sample also contains other DNA sequences that code for the same CDR3. The chain joins TRBV2 to TRBJ2-5; TRBD2 matches 8 bases. The V and J ends lost 4 bases and 1 base, in that order; junction bases with no gene match: 5. CDR3 length equals 15 residues. The germline V gene encodes CDR1 SNHLY and CDR2 FYNNEI. The CDR3 protein is CASSGPGGGQETQYF. In DNA form, the CDR3 reads TGTGCCAGCAGTGGCCCCGGGGGGGGCCAAGAGACCCAGTACTTC.

The chain joins TRBV28 to TRBJ1-3; D unclear. The CDR3 is 15 residues long. The V end lost 7 bases, the J end lost 9 bases, and 22 bases lay between the germline ends. Germline CDR1 is MDHEN and CDR2 is SYDVKM. The CDR3 DNA sequence: TGTGCCAGCATCGACCGGGAATCCCGGTCGGGCACCATATATTTT. Protein sequence: CASIDRESRSGTIYF.

The genes are TRBV5-4 and TRBJ2-1; 9 bases agree with TRBD2. This CDR3 contains 15 residues. Germline V lookup: CDR1 SGHNT, CDR2 YYREEE (reference sequence). Unmatched junction bases numbered 8, after V lost 1 base and J lost 9 bases. The CDR3 loop is CASSLQIAGVGEQFF. The CDR3 DNA reads TGTGCCAGCAGCTTGCAGATAGCGGGAGTCGGTGAGCAGTTCTTC.

The chain is built from TRBV28 and TRBJ2-6; D is uncertain. Germline V gives CDR1 MDHEN, CDR2 SYDVKM. The CDR3 has 16 amino acids. V was clipped by 3 bases and J by 0 bases, with 9 bases between them. The CDR3 loop is CASSFNTYSGANVLTF. The CDR3 DNA reads TGTGCCAGCAGTTTTAACACTTACTCTGGGGCCAACGTCCTGACTTTC.

This clone was recorded a few times. The V call is TRBV10-3, the J call TRBJ2-1; D remains ambiguous. CDR1 ENHRY and CDR2 SYGVKD come from the germline V gene. Trimming left V 7 bases short and J 7 bases short, with 14 bases between. There are 13 residues in the CDR3. Written as DNA, the CDR3 is TGTGCCATCAAACGGGCGCTACTGAATGAGCAGTTCTTC. Protein: CAIKRALLNEQFF.

The rearrangement joins TRBV28 to TRBJ1-1; D call uncertain. V lost 1 base, J lost 5 bases, and 11 bases lay in between. This CDR3 has 14 residues. Looked up from germline, CDR1 is MDHEN and CDR2 is SYDVKM. The DNA of the CDR3 is TGTGCCAGCAGTTTATACTTCCCGGGGACTGAAGCTTTCTTT. This gives the protein CASSLYFPGTEAFF.

This chain connects TRBV9 to TRBJ2-1, with D hard to call. This CDR3 is 16 amino acids long. Trimming took off 3 bases at V and 0 bases at J, with 13 bases between the two ends. Germline CDR1 SGDLS, CDR2 YYNGEE. The CDR3 here is CASSDKRESSYNEQFF. In nucleotides, the CDR3 is TGTGCCAGCAGCGACAAGCGTGAAAGCTCCTACAATGAGCAGTTCTTC.

V and J are TRBV10-3 and TRBJ1-5, with 9 bases matching TRBD1. The ends lost 4 bases at V and 4 bases at J; junction bases unmatched: 11. Germline lookup yields CDR1 ENHRY and CDR2 SYGVKD. This CDR3 comprises 17 residues. The CDR3 nucleotides read TGTGCCATCAGTGCCGAACAGGGGGCCCGTCGGAATCAGCCCCAGCATTTT. Translating it yields CAISAEQGARRNQPQHF.

This sequence joins TRBV4-1 and TRBJ2-4; D may be TRBD1 or TRBD2 (7 bases each). The CDR3 contains 20 residues. V was pared by 0 bases and J by 0 bases, with 21 bases between. CDR1 is MGHRA, CDR2 YSYEKL, per germline. The CDR3 DNA follows: TGCGCCAGCAGCCAAGACGATGGAGCGGGGACAGAACTAGCCAAAAACATTCAGTACTTC. Translating it yields CASSQDDGAGTELAKNIQYF.

A few counts support this clone. The V and J genes are TRBV6-6 and TRBJ1-5; maybe TRBD1 (5 bases). Germline V gene sequence: CDR1 MNHNY, CDR2 SVGAGI (reference sequence). The CDR3 covers 15 residues. Trimming shortened V by 5 bases and J by 4 bases, and 15 bases separated the two germline ends. The CDR3 coding sequence is TGTGCCAGCAGTATGGAGGGGATACGGAATCAGCCCCAGCATTTT. As protein: CASSMEGIRNQPQHF.

Comment on this clone: The sample holds other DNA sequences that translate to the same CDR3. V and J are TRBV28 and TRBJ2-7, with D tentatively TRBD1 or TRBD2 (6 bases each). Trimming took off 8 bases at V and 3 bases at J, with 11 bases between the two ends. This CDR3 is 12 amino acids long. Germline CDR1 is MDHEN and CDR2 is SYDVKM. The CDR3 DNA reads TGTGCCAGCGGACTACAGGGCTACGAGCAGTACTTC. Encoded protein: CASGLQGYEQYF.

This rearrangement joins TRBV19 to TRBJ1-3, with D unclear. The CDR3 runs 14 residues. Per the germline V gene, CDR1 is LNHDA and CDR2 is SQIVND (reference sequence). The germline V and J ends were trimmed by 9 bases and 0 bases, with 12 bases remaining between them. CDR3 protein: CASQSGSSGNTIYF. In DNA, the CDR3 is TGTGCCAGCCAGTCGGGGAGCTCTGGAAACACCATATATTTT.

This clone was seen once. The chain couples TRBV28 to TRBJ2-6; 7 bases are a match to TRBD2. This CDR3 has 16 residues. V gave up 5 bases and J gave up 3 bases; unmatched junction bases: 7. Germline loops: CDR1 MDHEN, CDR2 SYDVKM. The CDR3 region is CASSPTSPDGANVLTF. For the CDR3, the DNA is TGTGCCAGCAGTCCGACTAGCCCCGATGGGGCCAACGTCCTGACTTTC. Combining the CDR3 with reference TRBV28 and TRBJ2-6 gives the whole variable domain DVKVTQSSRYLVKRTGEKVFLECVQDMDHENMFWYRQDPGLGLRLIYFSYDVKMKEKGDIPEGYSVSREKKERFSLILESASTNQTSMYLCASSPTSPDGANVLTFGAGSRLTVL.

The V call is TRBV9, the J call TRBJ1-2; TRBD1 aligns across 8 bases. Trimming at V came to 1 base and at J to 8 bases, leaving 4 bases not matched to a gene. CDR3 length equals 13 residues. The germline CDR1 and CDR2 sequences are SGDLS and YYNGEE. The CDR3 is CASSVTGTGGYTF. The CDR3 bases are TGTGCCAGCAGCGTAACCGGGACAGGCGGCTACACCTTC.

This chain uses TRBV5-1 with TRBJ1-2; tentatively, D is TRBD1 (6 bases). Germline V CDR1 and CDR2: SGHRS, YFSETQ. Trimming stripped 0 bases from V and 4 bases from J, with 10 bases between. There are 14 residues in the CDR3. CDR3 bases: TGCGCCAGCAGCTTGGCAGGGGCAGTCTATGGCTACACCTTC. As protein: CASSLAGAVYGYTF.

There are a few counts of this clone. This rearrangement joins TRBV19 to TRBJ1-1; 7 bases are a match to TRBD1. V lost 4 bases to trimming and J lost 6 bases; unmatched junction nucleotides: 17. In germline, CDR1 is LNHDA, CDR2 SQIVND (reference sequence). The CDR3 has 17 amino acids. For the CDR3, the DNA is TGTGCCAGTAGTACCGGACGACAGGGATTCAGAGTCTCTGAAGCTTTCTTT. It yields the protein CASSTGRQGFRVSEAFF.

The gene calls are TRBV7-2 and TRBJ2-3, with D hard to call. The CDR3 covers 16 residues. The germline V gene has CDR1 SGHTA and CDR2 FQGNSA. Trimming took 1 base from V and 2 from J, leaving 13 bases between them. Here the CDR3 reads CASSLGIGVFTDTQYF. CDR3 DNA: TGTGCCAGCAGCTTAGGAATAGGAGTTTTCACAGATACGCAGTATTTT.

The chain links TRBV18 to TRBJ2-7; D possibly uses TRBD1 or TRBD2 (5 bases each). The germline gives CDR1 KGHSH, CDR2 LQKENI. Trimming removed 2 bases from V and 5 bases from J, with 19 bases in between. This CDR3 has 16 amino acids. CDR3 sequence: CASSPSPGRRAHEQYF. DNA for the CDR3: TGTGCCAGCTCACCATCCCCGGGACGGCGCGCCCACGAGCAGTACTTC.

This rearrangement joins TRBV25-1 to TRBJ2-3, with a tentative D call TRBD1 (5 bases). This CDR3 region has 15 residues. The ends were cut back, 0 bases at V and 4 bases at J, with 11 bases in the middle. Germline CDR1 reads MGHDK; CDR2 reads SYGVNS. The CDR3 loop is CASSEYSQGSDTQYF. The CDR3 region has the DNA TGTGCCAGCAGTGAATATAGCCAGGGTTCAGATACGCAGTATTTT.

The chain couples TRBV9 to TRBJ2-7; 9 positions match TRBD2. The CDR3 extends over 17 amino acids. Germline V gene lookup returns CDR1 SGDLS and CDR2 YYNGEE. V lost 0 bases and J lost 5; bases outside the gene matches: 12. CDR3 in amino acids: CASSVAPHSGSMDEQYF. CDR3 nucleotide sequence: TGTGCCAGCAGCGTAGCCCCGCATAGCGGGAGTATGGACGAGCAGTACTTC.

On this clone itself: The same CDR3 arises from other DNA sequences in this sample as well. The V and J genes are TRBV5-1 and TRBJ2-7; TRBD1 agrees at 9 bases. With 3 bases clipped from V and 1 base from J, the junction kept 2 bases outside the gene matches. Germline CDR1 SGHRS, CDR2 YFSETQ. The length of the CDR3 is 14 residues. The CDR3 coding sequence is TGCGCCAGCAGCTCGACAGGGGGGTCCTACGAGCAGTACTTC. It translates to CASSSTGGSYEQYF.